Reported below is one TCR beta chain. Antigen specificity is unknown. The identical CDR3 is also encoded by other nucleotide sequences in the sample. The repertoire was sequenced with immunoSEQ multiplex PCR; TCRdb's copy has only in-frame clones and lacks some. Counted here are roughly 75,000 clones, roughly 84% occurring once; the ten biggest clones make up more than 15%. These data originate in a study of T cell responses to AZD1222 COVID-19 vaccine. Overall study results and limits: Donors in the cohort were predominantly white British and more often female, and clonal diversity was possibly underestimated. Following two doses of AZD1222, Spike-specific TCR breadth and depth rose. Researchers took repertoire samples only after the peak T cell response had come. Of the AZD1222 recipients, only 5 to 7 were seropositive at baseline.

CDR3 length equals 11 residues. The germline V and J ends were trimmed by 6 bases and 5 bases, with 7 bases remaining between them. CDR1 is LNHDA and CDR2 is SQIVND in the germline V gene (reference sequence). The TCR originated in an adult who received the AZD1222 COVID-19 vaccine. Sequenced here: peripheral blood, sampled 28 days after the second AZD1222 dose. The genes are TRBV19 and TRBJ1-1; TRBD1 is a possible D gene (6 bases). Here the CDR3 reads CASSQGTEAFF. As DNA, the CDR3 is TGTGCCAGTAGCCAGGGGACTGAAGCTTTCTTT.